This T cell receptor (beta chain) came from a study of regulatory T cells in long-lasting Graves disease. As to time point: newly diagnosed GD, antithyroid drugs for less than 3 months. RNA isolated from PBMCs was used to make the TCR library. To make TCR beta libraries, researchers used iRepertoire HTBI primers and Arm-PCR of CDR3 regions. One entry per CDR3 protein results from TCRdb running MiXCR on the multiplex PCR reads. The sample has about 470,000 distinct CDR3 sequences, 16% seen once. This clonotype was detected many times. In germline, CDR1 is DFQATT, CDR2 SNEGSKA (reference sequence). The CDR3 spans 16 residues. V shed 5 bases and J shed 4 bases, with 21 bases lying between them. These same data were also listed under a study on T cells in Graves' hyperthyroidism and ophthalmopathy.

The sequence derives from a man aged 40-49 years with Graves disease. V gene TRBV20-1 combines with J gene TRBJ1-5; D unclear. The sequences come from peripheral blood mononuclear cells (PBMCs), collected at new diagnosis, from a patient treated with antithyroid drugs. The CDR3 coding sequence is TGCAGTGCTTCCGCGAAGGGAGTAAGCAGGAATCAGCCCCAGCATTTT. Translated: CSASAKGVSRNQPQHF.